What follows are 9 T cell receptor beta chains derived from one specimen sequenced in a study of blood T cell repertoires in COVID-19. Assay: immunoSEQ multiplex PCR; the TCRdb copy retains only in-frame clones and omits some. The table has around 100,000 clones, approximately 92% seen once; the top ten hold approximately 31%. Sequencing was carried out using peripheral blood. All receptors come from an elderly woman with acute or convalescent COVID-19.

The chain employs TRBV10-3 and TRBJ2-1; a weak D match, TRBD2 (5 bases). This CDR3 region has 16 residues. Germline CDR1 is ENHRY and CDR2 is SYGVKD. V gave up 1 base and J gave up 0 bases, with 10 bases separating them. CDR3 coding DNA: TGTGCCATCAGTGAGTTCGGGAAGAGCTCCTACAATGAGCAGTTCTTC. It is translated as CAISEFGKSSYNEQFF.

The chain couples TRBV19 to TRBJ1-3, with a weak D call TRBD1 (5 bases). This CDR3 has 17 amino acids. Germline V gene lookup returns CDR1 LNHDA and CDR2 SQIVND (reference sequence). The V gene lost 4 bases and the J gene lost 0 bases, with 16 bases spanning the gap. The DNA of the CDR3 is TGTGCCAGTAGTACCACCGGAACAGGAAACTCTGGAAACACCATATATTTT. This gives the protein CASSTTGTGNSGNTIYF.

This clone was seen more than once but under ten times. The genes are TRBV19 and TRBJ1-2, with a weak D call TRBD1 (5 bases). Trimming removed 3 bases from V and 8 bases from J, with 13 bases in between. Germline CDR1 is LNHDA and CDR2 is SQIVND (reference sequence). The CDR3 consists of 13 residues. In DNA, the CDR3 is TGTGCCAGTAGTATCGGCCAGGGAACCGGCTACACCTTC. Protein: CASSIGQGTGYTF.

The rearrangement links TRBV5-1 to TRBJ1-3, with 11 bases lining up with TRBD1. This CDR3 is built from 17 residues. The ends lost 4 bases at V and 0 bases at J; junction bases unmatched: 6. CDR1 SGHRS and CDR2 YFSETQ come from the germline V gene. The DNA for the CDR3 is TGCGCCAGCAGCGCGGACAGGGGGCGCATCTCTGGAAACACCATATATTTT. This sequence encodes CASSADRGRISGNTIYF.

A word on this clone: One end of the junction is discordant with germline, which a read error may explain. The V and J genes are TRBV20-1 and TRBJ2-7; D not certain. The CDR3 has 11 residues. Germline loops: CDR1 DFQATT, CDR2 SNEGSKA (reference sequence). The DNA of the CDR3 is TGCAGTGCTCGAGACAACTACGAGCAGTACTTC. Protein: CSARDNYEQYF.

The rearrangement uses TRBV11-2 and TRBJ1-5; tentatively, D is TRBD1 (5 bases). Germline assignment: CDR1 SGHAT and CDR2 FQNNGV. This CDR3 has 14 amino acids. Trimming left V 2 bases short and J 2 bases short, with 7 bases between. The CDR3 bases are TGTGCCAGCAGCTTACAGGGCGGCAATCAGCCCCAGCATTTT. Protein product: CASSLQGGNQPQHF.

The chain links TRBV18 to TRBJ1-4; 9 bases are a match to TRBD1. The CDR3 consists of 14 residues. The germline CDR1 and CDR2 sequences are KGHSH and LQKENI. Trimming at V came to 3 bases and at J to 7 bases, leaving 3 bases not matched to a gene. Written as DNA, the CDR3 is TGTGCCAGCTCACCCGGACAGGGGACTGAAAAACTGTTTTTT. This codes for CASSPGQGTEKLFF.

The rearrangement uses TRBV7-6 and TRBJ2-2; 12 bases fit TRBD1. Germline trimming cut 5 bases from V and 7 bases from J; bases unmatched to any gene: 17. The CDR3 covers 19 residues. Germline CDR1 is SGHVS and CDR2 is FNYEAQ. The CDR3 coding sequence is TGTGCCAGCAGCCCCCCCTCCCGTTCCGGGACAGGGGGCATCGGGGAGCTGTTTTTT. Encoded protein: CASSPPSRSGTGGIGELFF.

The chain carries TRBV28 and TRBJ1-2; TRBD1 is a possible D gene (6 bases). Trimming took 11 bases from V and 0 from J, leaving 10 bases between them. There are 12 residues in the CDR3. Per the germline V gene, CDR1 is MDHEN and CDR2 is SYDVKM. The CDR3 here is CASGQPNYGYTF. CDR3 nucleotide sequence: TGTGCCTCAGGACAGCCTAACTATGGCTACACCTTC.